A single sample is the source of the 9 T cell receptor beta chains below, sequenced in a study of shared clonotypes between healthy human individuals. Some clones are missing from TCRdb's copy, which holds only in-frame ones; the method was immunoSEQ multiplex PCR. Of around 600,000 clones listed, roughly 96% are singletons. Naive CD8 cells lacked CD45RO and underwent positive selection for CCR7, leaving out terminally differentiated effector memory CD45RA+ cells. Source material: naive CD8+ T cells sorted from blood. The origin of the receptors is a woman aged 25 to 45 in good health.

The chain recombines TRBV9 with TRBJ2-1; 10 nucleotides match TRBD1. The CDR3 contains 16 residues. Germline CDR1 reads SGDLS; CDR2 reads YYNGEE. Trimming at V came to 0 bases and at J to 9 bases, leaving 9 bases not matched to a gene. CDR3 loop: CASSVGGTGALSEQFF. CDR3 in DNA: TGTGCCAGCAGCGTAGGCGGGACAGGGGCGTTGAGTGAGCAGTTCTTC.

J is TRBJ2-5 and V is TRBV28; D remains unclear. The DNA end is a closer match to TRBJ2-7, so the J assignment may be wrong. The germline V gene has CDR1 MDHEN and CDR2 SYDVKM. The CDR3 has 15 amino acids. CDR3 bases: TGTGCCAGCAGCTCCCCAATCGGTTTGGCCTACGAGCAGTACTTC. Translated, it gives CASSSPIGLAYEQYF.

This rearrangement joins TRBV29-1 to TRBJ1-1; no clear D gene. V gave up 3 bases and J gave up 4 bases, with 9 bases separating them. The CDR3 extends over 12 amino acids. CDR1 is SQVTM and CDR2 is ANQGSEA in the germline V gene. CDR3 region: CSVDSIPTEAFF. In nucleotides, the CDR3 is TGCAGCGTTGATTCCATCCCCACTGAAGCTTTCTTT. Based on the CDR3 plus reference TRBV29-1 and TRBJ1-1, the full variable domain is SAVISQKPSRDICQRGTSLTIQCQVDSQVTMMFWYRQQPGQSLTLIATANQGSEATYESGFVIDKFPISRPNLTFSTLTVSNMSPEDSSIYLCSVDSIPTEAFFGQGTRLTVV.

This chain connects TRBV11-3 to TRBJ1-1; tentatively, D is TRBD1 (5 bases). V lost 6 bases and J lost 3, with 11 bases in between. CDR1 and CDR2 from the germline V gene are SGHNT and YENEEA. The CDR3 has 13 amino acids. Here the CDR3 reads CASRGALDTEAFF. As DNA, the CDR3 is TGTGCCAGCAGAGGGGCCTTGGACACTGAAGCTTTCTTT.

The chain recombines TRBV27 with TRBJ2-7, with TRBD2 matching over 7 bases. The CDR3 spans 15 residues. Germline CDR1 is MNHEY and CDR2 is SMNVEV (reference sequence). The J segment lost 0 bases and the V segment lost 6 bases, leaving 8 bases of the junction unmatched. DNA of the CDR3: TGTGCCAGCAGGTCATCGGGGGGAGGCTCCTACGAGCAGTACTTC. It specifies CASRSSGGGSYEQYF.

Turning to this clone: This sample includes further DNA sequences coding for the same CDR3. V gene TRBV4-2 combines with J gene TRBJ2-7; 11 bases are shared with TRBD2. The V segment lost 1 base and the J segment 3 bases; nucleotides outside the gene matches: 2. Looked up from germline, CDR1 is LGHNA and CDR2 is YNFKEQ. This CDR3 has 15 residues. In DNA form, the CDR3 reads TGTGCCAGCAGCCAAGGACTAGCGGGGATCTACGAGCAGTACTTC. This gives the protein CASSQGLAGIYEQYF.

J is TRBJ2-1 and V is TRBV13; 12 bases fit TRBD1. Unmatched junction bases numbered 7, after V lost 3 bases and J lost 7 bases. Germline V gene lookup returns CDR1 PRHDT and CDR2 FYEKMQ (reference sequence). This CDR3 has 16 residues. CDR3 amino acids: CASSFVRDRGQNEQFF. The CDR3 DNA reads as TGTGCCAGCAGCTTCGTCCGGGACAGGGGGCAGAATGAGCAGTTCTTC.

The chain employs TRBV18 and TRBJ2-7; the D is unclear. The CDR3 covers 13 residues. Germline values: CDR1 KGHSH, CDR2 LQKENI. Trimming pared 6 bases from V and 0 bases from J, leaving 9 bases between. Written as DNA, the CDR3 is TGTGCCAGCTCCCTAAGTCCCTCCTACGAGCAGTACTTC. Its protein is CASSLSPSYEQYF.

The chain has TRBV28 and TRBJ2-1, with 13 bases fitting TRBD2. The V gene's germline CDR1 is MDHEN and CDR2 SYDVKM. This CDR3 region has 15 residues. The J segment lost 5 bases and the V segment lost 7 bases, leaving 5 bases of the junction unmatched. Written as DNA, the CDR3 is TGTGCCAGCACAGGACTAGCGGGAGCCCACAATGAGCAGTTCTTC. Protein: CASTGLAGAHNEQFF.